The 27 T cell receptor beta chains listed next were all sequenced from one sample in a study of control samples from healthy donors and cancer patients. The method was immunoSEQ multiplex PCR; TCRdb's version includes in-frame clones alone and lacks a portion of them. The sample consists of 140,000 or so clones, just under 95% of them appearing once. Sequenced input: PBMCs. These receptors originate from a man aged 55 to 69 with colorectal cancer.

This rearrangement joins TRBV11-2 to TRBJ2-2; no firm D call. This CDR3 has 16 residues. Germline CDR1 is SGHAT and CDR2 is FQNNGV. V lost 5 bases and J 0 bases, leaving 13 bases between the germline ends. CDR3 residues: CASSRSLLANTGELFF. The CDR3 coding sequence is TGTGCCAGCAGCCGATCGCTACTCGCGAACACCGGGGAGCTGTTTTTT.

The chain links TRBV9 to TRBJ2-2; 8 bases agree with TRBD1. The CDR3 loop spans 16 amino acids. V was clipped by 3 bases and J by 5 bases; unmatched bases: 9. Germline V gene lookup returns CDR1 SGDLS and CDR2 YYNGEE. The CDR3 region has the DNA TGTGCCAGCAGCGCCCGACAGGGGACGGCGACCGGGGAGCTGTTTTTT. It encodes CASSARQGTATGELFF. Full variable domain (rest looked up from reference TRBV9 and TRBJ2-2): DSGVTQTPKHLITATGQRVTLRCSPRSGDLSVYWYQQSLDQGLQFLIQYYNGEERAKGNILERFSAQQFPDLHSELNLSSLELGDSALYFCASSARQGTATGELFFGEGSRLTVL.

This chain uses TRBV9 with TRBJ1-1; D uncertain. Germline V gives CDR1 SGDLS, CDR2 YYNGEE. Trimming cost V 4 bases and J 1 base, with 5 bases left between them. This CDR3 has 12 amino acids. Here the CDR3 reads CASSSGNTEAFF. The CDR3 DNA is TGTGCCAGCAGCTCAGGGAACACTGAAGCTTTCTTT.

The chain is built from TRBV19 and TRBJ2-7; 11 bases line up with TRBD2. The CDR3 runs 14 residues. The ends lost 6 bases at V and 2 bases at J; junction bases unmatched: 3. The germline CDR1 and CDR2 sequences are LNHDA and SQIVND (reference sequence). The CDR3: CASRGSGGAYEQYF. The CDR3 coding sequence is TGTGCCAGTAGGGGTAGCGGGGGGGCCTACGAGCAGTACTTC.

The V call is TRBV19, the J call TRBJ2-3, with D perhaps matching TRBD2 (5 bases). Trimming left V 4 bases short and J 6 bases short, with 11 bases between. CDR1 and CDR2 from the germline V gene are LNHDA and SQIVND (reference sequence). The CDR3 is 13 residues long. The CDR3 DNA reads as TGTGCCAGTAGTAAAGTATCGGGGGATACGCAGTATTTT. This encodes CASSKVSGDTQYF.

A single count supports this clone. The CDR3 here is CASSRSEYNEQFF. The CDR3 coding sequence is TGTGCCAGTAGTAGGTCCGAGTACAATGAGCAGTTCTTC. This chain links TRBV19 with TRBJ2-1; D is undetermined. The CDR3 covers 13 residues. The V end was cut by 4 bases, the J end by 4 bases, with 8 bases between. Germline values: CDR1 LNHDA, CDR2 SQIVND (reference sequence).

The V gene is TRBV5-1, the J gene TRBJ2-4; weak D call: TRBD2 (6 bases). The CDR3 is made up of 17 amino acids. The germline V gene encodes CDR1 SGHRS and CDR2 YFSETQ. V was clipped by 4 bases and J by 0 bases, with 17 bases between them. The CDR3 region has the DNA TGCGCCAGCAGCGAGGGACTTGGATTACTAGCCAAAAACATTCAGTACTTC. This sequence encodes CASSEGLGLLAKNIQYF.

The genes are TRBV9 and TRBJ2-3, with D hard to call. Trimming removed 3 bases from V and 0 bases from J, with 5 bases in between. Germline values: CDR1 SGDLS, CDR2 YYNGEE. The length of the CDR3 is 13 residues. The CDR3, as DNA: TGTGCCAGCAGCGCGGCAAGCACAGATACGCAGTATTTT. This sequence encodes CASSAASTDTQYF.

The rearrangement links TRBV4-1 to TRBJ2-1, with 14 bases identical to TRBD2. Germline V CDR1 and CDR2: MGHRA, YSYEKL. Trimming removed 3 bases from V and 0 bases from J; junction bases left unmatched: 1. This CDR3 contains 17 residues. The CDR3 DNA follows: TGCGCCAGCAGCCAGGGGACTAGCGGGGGCTCCTACAATGAGCAGTTCTTC. This codes for CASSQGTSGGSYNEQFF.

The chain links TRBV6-2 or TRBV6-3 to TRBJ2-1; D may match TRBD1 or TRBD2 (5 bases each). Trimming shortened V by 2 bases and J by 5 bases, and 16 bases separated the two germline ends. Germline assignment: CDR1 MNHEY and CDR2 SVGEGT. The length of the CDR3 is 16 residues. This chain's CDR3 is CASSYGVGATHNEQFF. The CDR3 DNA reads as TGTGCCAGCAGTTACGGTGTCGGGGCCACCCACAATGAGCAGTTCTTC.

This clone has only one observation. The chain joins TRBV11-2 to TRBJ1-1; D unresolved. The CDR3 is 12 amino acids. Trimming pared 6 bases from V and 4 bases from J, leaving 9 bases between. The V gene's germline CDR1 is SGHAT and CDR2 FQNNGV. The CDR3 loop is CASSQTVTEAFF. The CDR3 DNA reads as TGTGCCAGCAGTCAGACGGTCACTGAAGCTTTCTTT.

The chain couples TRBV27 to TRBJ2-3; 9 positions agree with TRBD2. Germline trimming cut 3 bases from V and 5 bases from J; bases unmatched to any gene: 6. Germline CDR1 is MNHEY and CDR2 is SMNVEV (reference sequence). The CDR3 covers 15 residues. The CDR3 spells CASSLGGGAIDTQYF. CDR3 coding DNA: TGTGCCAGCAGTTTGGGCGGGGGGGCCATAGATACGCAGTATTTT.

The chain couples TRBV14 to TRBJ1-2, with D possibly being TRBD1 (5 bases). Trimming took off 6 bases at V and 2 bases at J, with 16 bases between the two ends. Looked up from germline, CDR1 is SGHDN and CDR2 is FVKESK. The CDR3 consists of 15 residues. Written as DNA, the CDR3 is TGTGCCAGCAGGTCGCAGTGGAACAGGAACTATGGCTACACCTTC. This translates into CASRSQWNRNYGYTF.

The chain couples TRBV5-1 to TRBJ2-2, with D unclear. The CDR3 covers 16 residues. V gave up 4 bases and J gave up 3 bases, with 16 bases separating them. The germline CDR1 and CDR2 sequences are SGHRS and YFSETQ. This CDR3 is CASSVAGSTDTGELFF. The DNA of the CDR3 is TGCGCCAGCAGCGTAGCCGGGTCCACCGACACCGGGGAGCTGTTTTTT. Full variable domain (outside the CDR3, taken from reference TRBV5-1 and TRBJ2-2): KAGVTQTPRYLIKTRGQQVTLSCSPISGHRSVSWYQQTPGQGLQFLFEYFSETQRNKGNFPGRFSGRQFSNSRSEMNVSTLELGDSALYLCASSVAGSTDTGELFFGEGSRLTVL.

This clone was seen once. The rearrangement uses TRBV7-2 and TRBJ1-2; a possible D gene is TRBD1 (5 bases). V gave up 5 bases and J gave up 4 bases, with 8 bases separating them. CDR3 size: 12 residues. CDR1 is SGHTA, CDR2 FQGNSA, per germline. In DNA form, the CDR3 reads TGTGCCAGCAGCCTGGGGGGCTATGGCTACACCTTC. Its protein is CASSLGGYGYTF.

The chain employs TRBV20-1 and TRBJ1-1; D gene unclear. Germline CDR1 and CDR2: DFQATT and SNEGSKA (reference sequence). This CDR3 spans 12 amino acids. V lost 3 bases and J lost 6, with 11 bases in between. In DNA, the CDR3 is TGCAGTGCTAGTCCCCATGGTTCTGAAGCTTTCTTT. Protein product: CSASPHGSEAFF.

The chain combines TRBV10-3 with TRBJ1-4; no reliable D call. Germline V gene sequence: CDR1 ENHRY, CDR2 SYGVKD. The CDR3 extends over 14 amino acids. The V end lost 4 bases, the J end lost 7 bases, and 13 bases lay between the germline ends. DNA for the CDR3: TGTGCCATCAGTGTCGGGGTCGGACTTGAAAAACTGTTTTTT. This translates into CAISVGVGLEKLFF.

V is TRBV6-1 and J is TRBJ2-1; D not resolved. The CDR3 runs 15 residues. V lost 2 bases to trimming and J lost 1 base, with 9 bases between them. Germline V gene data show CDR1 as MNHNS and CDR2 as SASEGT. The CDR3 DNA reads TGTGCCAGCAGTGAAAGGACGGTTTCCTACAATGAGCAGTTCTTC. It codes for CASSERTVSYNEQFF.

The genes are TRBV6-5 and TRBJ1-1, with D perhaps TRBD1 (5 bases). Trimming took 4 bases from V and 0 from J, leaving 12 bases between them. Germline V gene sequence: CDR1 MNHEY, CDR2 SVGAGI. The CDR3 spans 15 residues. The CDR3 loop is CASSLDSPMNTEAFF. CDR3 DNA sequence: TGTGCCAGCAGTTTAGACAGCCCTATGAACACTGAAGCTTTCTTT.

DNA for the CDR3: TGTGCCACCACGAGGTCAGGGAGCTCCTACAATGAGCAGTTCTTC. Translated: CATTRSGSSYNEQFF. The chain combines TRBV24-1 with TRBJ2-1, with D possibly called TRBD1 or TRBD2 (5 bases each). This CDR3 has 15 residues. Germline CDR1 is KGHDR and CDR2 is SFDVKD. V dropped 8 bases and J dropped 0 bases, with 13 bases sitting between them.

The J gene is TRBJ1-1, the V gene TRBV18; unclear D gene. Germline lookup yields CDR1 KGHSH and CDR2 LQKENI. V lost 4 bases and J lost 1, with 10 bases in between. This CDR3 comprises 14 residues. In DNA form, the CDR3 reads TGTGCCAGCTCACATACGGACGGGAACACTGAAGCTTTCTTT. The encoded protein is CASSHTDGNTEAFF.

The chain links TRBV6-2 or TRBV6-3 to TRBJ1-1; the D is unclear. V dropped 0 bases and J dropped 4 bases, with 6 bases sitting between them. CDR1 and CDR2 (germline): MNHEY, SVGEGT. The CDR3 contains 13 residues. CDR3 in DNA: TGTGCCAGCAGTTACTCTGCAGGCACTGAAGCTTTCTTT. This gives the protein CASSYSAGTEAFF.

The chain joins TRBV3-1 (or the pseudogene TRBV3-2) to TRBJ1-2; 9 bases map to TRBD1. Per the germline V gene, CDR1 is LGHDT and CDR2 is YNNKEL (reference sequence). V shed 4 bases and J 4 bases; nucleotides not matched to a gene: 7. The CDR3 is 15 residues long. CDR3 coding DNA: TGTGCCAGCAGCCCGCGGACAGGGGACCCCTATGGCTACACCTTC. Translated: CASSPRTGDPYGYTF.

The chain uses TRBV4-2 and TRBJ1-4; 12 nucleotides agree with TRBD1. After removal of 6 bases from V and 0 bases from J, the junction contained 8 bases not matched to a gene. This CDR3 contains 18 residues. Germline assignment: CDR1 LGHNA and CDR2 YNFKEQ. CDR3 DNA: TGTGCCAGCAGTCAGGGACAGGGGGCAGAAGCAACTAATGAAAAACTGTTTTTT. Its translation is CASSQGQGAEATNEKLFF.

This chain uses TRBV14 with TRBJ2-3; tentatively, D is TRBD1 (6 bases). This CDR3 has 15 residues. The V end was cut by 0 bases, the J end by 5 bases, with 12 bases between. Per the germline V gene, CDR1 is SGHDN and CDR2 is FVKESK. DNA for the CDR3: TGTGCCAGCAGCCAAGATTGGGGGCGGCGAGATACGCAGTATTTT. Translated, it gives CASSQDWGRRDTQYF.

This clone was detected only once. This chain links TRBV21-1 with TRBJ1-4. TRBV21-1 is noted as a pseudogene. This CDR3 contains 14 residues. CDR3 in DNA: TGTGCCAGCAGCGTACTCCCGGAGCATGAAAAACTGTTTTTT. Its protein product is CASSVLPEHEKLFF.

Of note for this clone: The same CDR3 also results from other DNA sequences found in this sample. The J gene is TRBJ2-7, the V gene TRBV12-3 or TRBV12-4; D ambiguous. The CDR3 sequence is 12 residues long. V was shortened by 3 bases and J by 6 bases, with 9 bases between the two germline ends. The CDR3: CASSFSGSEQYF. The CDR3 DNA reads TGTGCCAGCAGTTTCTCAGGTTCCGAGCAGTACTTC.